Listed here are 18 T cell receptor beta chains from one sample, sequenced in a study of T cells after yellow fever vaccination (dated by TCRdb to the late 2010s). Read against the paper, the sample's treatment or condition label means: live attenuated yellow fever vaccine strain. The library was generated by 5' RACE. TCRdb records Illumina NovaSeq 6000 as the sequencer. TCRdb passed the public sequencing reads through fastp at Q25 and MiXCR, retaining productive beta sequences. Each CDR3 protein gets just one entry, which takes the most common genes and DNA from the rows behind it. This sample comprises some 200,000 distinct CDR3 sequences, less than 3.5% of them detected only once. The ten largest clones represent 3.2% of the sample. This sample comprised CD4+ T cells sorted from PBMCs, obtained 10 days after the yellow fever booster vaccination. All receptors derive from a man aged 18 to 30 who received the YFV17D yellow fever vaccine.

This chain links TRBV4-1 with TRBJ1-2, with D tentatively TRBD1 (5 bases). There are 15 residues in the CDR3. Per germline, CDR1 MGHRA and CDR2 YSYEKL. V was shortened by 3 bases and J by 11 bases, with 22 bases between the two germline ends. In DNA form, the CDR3 reads TGCGCCAGCAGCCAGGCTCTCAGGGAGGGGAGGCGATACACCTTC. As protein: CASSQALREGRRYTF.

The V call is TRBV7-9, the J call TRBJ1-5; perhaps TRBD1 as D (6 bases). The CDR3 extends over 14 amino acids. V lost 5 bases and J 1 base, leaving 9 bases between the germline ends. CDR1 and CDR2 from the germline V gene are SEHNR and FQNEAQ (reference sequence). The CDR3 reads CASSAGQSNQPQHF. The CDR3 region has the DNA TGTGCCAGCAGCGCAGGACAGAGCAATCAGCCCCAGCATTTT. The variable domain in full, with the rest retrieved from reference TRBV7-9 and TRBJ1-5, is DTGVSQNPRHKITKRGQNVTFRCDPISEHNRLYWYRQTLGQGPEFLTYFQNEAQLEKSRLLSDRFSAERPKGSFSTLEIQRTEQGDSAMYLCASSAGQSNQPQHFGDGTRLSIL.

The chain joins TRBV5-1 to TRBJ2-3, with unresolved D. The V and J ends lost 7 bases and 5 bases respectively, with 14 bases between them. Per germline, CDR1 SGHRS and CDR2 YFSETQ. CDR3 length: 13 residues. The CDR3 nucleotides read TGCGCCAGCGGGGTCGGGCTCCTAGATACGCAGTATTTT. This encodes CASGVGLLDTQYF. The complete variable domain, with remaining parts taken from reference TRBV5-1 and TRBJ2-3, reads KAGVTQTPRYLIKTRGQQVTLSCSPISGHRSVSWYQQTPGQGLQFLFEYFSETQRNKGNFPGRFSGRQFSNSRSEMNVSTLELGDSALYLCASGVGLLDTQYFGPGTRLTVL.

This clonotype was found a few times. The V gene is TRBV2, the J gene TRBJ2-2, with 9 bases lining up with TRBD1. The CDR3 is 18 amino acids. Germline-derived CDR1 and CDR2 are SNHLY and FYNNEI. V was pared by 5 bases and J by 0 bases, with 10 bases of the junction left unmatched. The CDR3 spells CASSNPGQGRTNTGELFF. In nucleotides, the CDR3 is TGTGCCAGCAGTAATCCCGGACAGGGGAGAACGAACACCGGGGAGCTGTTTTTT.

This clonotype was observed a few times. V usage is TRBV30 and J usage is TRBJ1-2; D not resolved. The V gene's germline CDR1 is GTSNPN and CDR2 SVGIG (reference sequence). CDR3 length equals 12 residues. Trimming left V 5 bases short and J 8 bases short, with 15 bases between. The CDR3 is CAWAETGWGYTF. In DNA, the CDR3 is TGTGCCTGGGCCGAGACCGGCTGGGGCTACACCTTC.

This clonotype was recorded a few times. The genes are TRBV10-3 and TRBJ1-5; tentatively, D is TRBD1 (5 bases). Germline-derived CDR1 and CDR2 are ENHRY and SYGVKD. The CDR3 consists of 17 residues. V was trimmed by 6 bases and J by 1 base, leaving 19 bases between them. The CDR3 loop reads CAISSAGGVGSNQPQHF. The DNA of the CDR3 is TGTGCCATCAGCTCCGCCGGGGGGGTGGGGAGCAATCAGCCCCAGCATTTT.

This clonotype was detected a few times. The chain carries TRBV12-3 or TRBV12-4 and TRBJ1-4; 8 positions match TRBD1. The CDR3 loop spans 14 amino acids. Losses at the gene ends were 5 bases for V and 4 bases for J; bases not matched to a gene: 3. For the CDR3, the DNA is TGTGCCAGCAGTCCGGGACAGGATAATGAAAAACTGTTTTTT. Protein sequence: CASSPGQDNEKLFF.

CDR3: CASSPAPGGRSETQYF. The CDR3 nucleotides are TGTGCCAGCTCACCGGCCCCAGGGGGCCGGTCAGAGACCCAGTACTTC. The rearrangement links TRBV18 to TRBJ2-5, with TRBD1 identical over 8 bases. Germline loops: CDR1 KGHSH, CDR2 LQKENI. This CDR3 comprises 16 residues. V lost 3 bases to trimming and J lost 4 bases; unmatched junction nucleotides: 10.

This clonotype was recorded at least ten times. The rearrangement joins TRBV3-1 to TRBJ1-1; D perhaps matches TRBD1 (6 bases). V lost 4 bases to trimming and J lost 6 bases, with 15 bases between them. The CDR3 loop spans 14 amino acids. Germline CDR1 reads LGHDT; CDR2 reads YNNKEL (reference sequence). The CDR3 sequence is CASSPLRGEAEAFF. The DNA of the CDR3 is TGTGCCAGCAGCCCATTAAGGGGGGAGGCTGAAGCTTTCTTT.

The V gene is TRBV19, the J gene TRBJ1-5; 11 bases align to TRBD1. The germline CDR1 and CDR2 sequences are LNHDA and SQIVND (reference sequence). This CDR3 comprises 15 residues. The V segment lost 4 bases and the J segment 3 bases; nucleotides outside the gene matches: 2. CDR3 DNA: TGTGCCAGTAGTAGGACAGGGGGCAACAATCAGCCCCAGCATTTT. It codes for CASSRTGGNNQPQHF. Looking up the rest from reference TRBV19 and TRBJ1-5 gives the full variable domain: DGGITQSPKYLFRKEGQNVTLSCEQNLNHDAMYWYRQDPGQGLRLIYYSQIVNDFQKGDIAEGYSVSREKKESFPLTVTSAQKNPTAFYLCASSRTGGNNQPQHFGDGTRLSIL.

This clonotype has a count of ten or more. The chain joins TRBV4-3 to TRBJ1-2, with 10 bases identical to TRBD1. J lost 5 bases, V lost 2 bases, and 8 bases had no gene match. This CDR3 is built from 16 residues. The germline CDR1 and CDR2 sequences are LGHNA and YSLEER. This CDR3 reads CASSQIGTGVNYGYTF. For the CDR3, the DNA is TGCGCCAGCAGCCAAATCGGGACAGGGGTCAATTATGGCTACACCTTC.

This clonotype was detected a few times. J is TRBJ2-1 and V is TRBV4-3; the D call may be TRBD1 or TRBD2 (5 bases each). V was clipped by 0 bases and J by 0 bases, with 15 bases between them. This CDR3 spans 18 amino acids. Germline CDR1 reads LGHNA; CDR2 reads YSLEER. In DNA form, the CDR3 reads TGCGCCAGCAGCCAAGATCGGCTGGGACCAATCTCCTACAATGAGCAGTTCTTC. It specifies CASSQDRLGPISYNEQFF.

The chain employs TRBV12-3 or TRBV12-4 and TRBJ2-3; D is unresolved. The CDR3 extends over 11 amino acids. V was shortened by 10 bases and J by 5 bases, with 10 bases between the two germline ends. CDR3 sequence: CATTLEDTQYF. The CDR3 DNA is TGTGCCACCACCCTTGAAGATACGCAGTATTTT.

This clonotype was counted at least ten times. This rearrangement joins TRBV5-1 to TRBJ1-6; the D is unclear. Germline V gene sequence: CDR1 SGHRS, CDR2 YFSETQ. Trimming shortened V by 0 bases and J by 5 bases, and 6 bases separated the two germline ends. The CDR3 length is 14 residues. Here the CDR3 reads CASSLGIDNSPLHF. As DNA, the CDR3 is TGCGCCAGCAGCTTGGGGATTGATAATTCACCCCTCCACTTT.

This clonotype occurred many times. This chain joins TRBV9 and TRBJ2-5; D call uncertain. From germline, CDR1 is SGDLS and CDR2 YYNGEE. Trimming left V 3 bases short and J 1 base short, with 10 bases between. The CDR3 is made up of 14 amino acids. The CDR3 here is CASSGDILQETQYF. As DNA, the CDR3 is TGTGCCAGCAGCGGCGACATCCTCCAAGAGACCCAGTACTTC.

This clonotype was seen many times. This chain uses TRBV10-2 with TRBJ2-1, with 9 bases aligning to TRBD2. CDR3 size: 15 residues. Germline V lookup: CDR1 WSHSY, CDR2 SAAADI. V lost 4 bases, J lost 6 bases, and 7 bases stayed unmatched. The CDR3 sequence: CASSGASGTFNEQFF. The CDR3 DNA follows: TGCGCCAGCAGTGGGGCTAGCGGGACTTTCAATGAGCAGTTCTTC.

The chain joins TRBV20-1 to TRBJ2-2; TRBD2 aligns across 8 bases. CDR1 and CDR2 (germline): DFQATT, SNEGSKA (reference sequence). V shed 6 bases and J 1 base; nucleotides not matched to a gene: 1. CDR3 length: 13 residues. The CDR3 nucleotides read TGCAGTGCCGCGGGGGGGAACACCGGGGAGCTGTTTTTT. This codes for CSAAGGNTGELFF.

The sample holds many counts of this clonotype. The rearrangement links TRBV12-3 or TRBV12-4 to TRBJ1-4; 9 nucleotides line up with TRBD1. The V gene end was trimmed by 3 bases and the J gene end by 1 base; junction bases not matched to a gene: 12. The CDR3 spans 19 residues. In DNA form, the CDR3 reads TGTGCCAGCAGTTTTGGTGGACAGGGGTTTTTTGGAACTAATGAAAAACTGTTTTTT. Translation gives CASSFGGQGFFGTNEKLFF.